The 14 T cell receptor beta chains given below trace back to one sample, sequenced in a study of chemoradiotherapy in HPV16-positive cancers (dated by TCRdb to between 2021 and 2023). The protocol used for the library was the immunoSEQ multiplex PCR assay. This is the immuneACCESS table as TCRdb keeps it, with only in-frame sequences that have V and J called. A part of the clones is gone; compared with another copy, unresolved V genes explain less than half, and the rest is unexplained. The sample has about 14,000 clones on record, just over 90% of them singletons. The ten largest clonotypes hold about 2.5% of the sample. The sample in question was blood, obtained from a patient who underwent chemoradiotherapy. These receptors were taken from a human donor with HPV-associated anogenital cancer.

Worth noting for this clone: Because the CDR3 is missing its conserved closing phenylalanine or tryptophan, this is likely a read error. This chain uses TRBV18 with TRBJ2-7; D is unresolved. Germline V gene sequence: CDR1 KGHSH, CDR2 LQKENI. Deletions cut 8 bases from V and 3 bases from J, with 17 bases between. The length of the CDR3 is 14 residues. The CDR3 sequence: CASAQMLGNYEQYL. DNA for the CDR3: TGTGCCAGCGCTCAAATGTTAGGGAACTACGAGCAGTACCTC.

The chain links TRBV6-5 to TRBJ2-7; the match to TRBD1 covers 8 bases. Per germline, CDR1 MNHEY and CDR2 SVGAGI. This CDR3 spans 15 amino acids. With 4 bases clipped from V and 1 base from J, the junction kept 6 bases outside the gene matches. CDR3 nucleotides: TGTGCCAGCAGTTCCTCGTACAGGGGGTCCTACGAGCAGTACTTC. Translation gives CASSSSYRGSYEQYF.

The chain uses TRBV2 and TRBJ2-3; D unclear. The CDR3 length is 15 residues. CDR1 and CDR2 from the germline V gene are SNHLY and FYNNEI. Trimming pared 0 bases from V and 3 bases from J, leaving 10 bases between. CDR3 DNA sequence: TGTGCCAGCAGTGAAGCTCAGCTTCTGACAGATACGCAGTATTTT. Translating it yields CASSEAQLLTDTQYF. The full variable domain, with the rest looked up from reference TRBV2 and TRBJ2-3, is EPEVTQTPSHQVTQMGQEVILRCVPISNHLYFYWYRQILGQKVEFLVSFYNNEISEKSEIFDDQFSVERPDGSNFTLKIRSTKLEDSAMYFCASSEAQLLTDTQYFGPGTRLTVL.

The chain recombines TRBV18 with TRBJ1-3; 8 bases fit TRBD1. There are 15 residues in the CDR3. V lost 3 bases and J lost 7; bases outside the gene matches: 8. Germline assignment: CDR1 KGHSH and CDR2 LQKENI. The DNA of the CDR3 is TGTGCCAGCTCACCGGGGGACAGGCCGGTCAACACCATATATTTT. This translates into CASSPGDRPVNTIYF.

This clone was seen once. The V call is TRBV6-5, the J call TRBJ2-7, with TRBD2 matching over 14 bases. The V gene's germline CDR1 is MNHEY and CDR2 SVGAGI. Unmatched junction bases numbered 8, after V lost 4 bases and J lost 9 bases. There are 15 residues in the CDR3. The CDR3: CASSSPRGLAGVQYF. The CDR3 DNA sequence: TGTGCCAGCAGTTCCCCCCGGGGACTAGCGGGGGTGCAGTACTTC.

The chain employs TRBV2 and TRBJ2-3; the match to TRBD1 covers 7 bases. Germline-derived CDR1 and CDR2 are SNHLY and FYNNEI. Trimming cost V 6 bases and J 4 bases; bases outside gene matches: 7. This CDR3 has 14 amino acids. The CDR3 loop is CASRGPGTADTQYF. DNA of the CDR3: TGTGCCAGCAGAGGCCCTGGGACAGCAGATACGCAGTATTTT.

In its sample, this clone was seen a few times. The gene calls are TRBV19 and TRBJ2-7; TRBD1 agrees at 11 bases. This CDR3 spans 15 amino acids. Trimming cost V 5 bases and J 1 base; bases outside gene matches: 4. Germline CDR1 reads LNHDA; CDR2 reads SQIVND (reference sequence). CDR3 DNA sequence: TGTGCCAGTAGTGGCGGGACAGGGGGATCCTACGAGCAGTACTTC. Translation: CASSGGTGGSYEQYF.

The chain uses TRBV6-5 and TRBJ2-7; 11 bases are shared with TRBD2. The V gene's germline CDR1 is MNHEY and CDR2 SVGAGI. CDR3 length: 13 amino acids. The V gene end was trimmed by 5 bases and the J gene end by 11 bases; junction bases not matched to a gene: 8. The CDR3 protein is CASSPLAGEGEYF. As DNA, the CDR3 is TGTGCCAGCAGTCCACTAGCGGGGGAAGGGGAGTACTTC.

The chain uses TRBV9 and TRBJ1-2; D is perhaps TRBD1 (6 bases). This CDR3 region has 12 residues. Germline V CDR1 and CDR2: SGDLS, YYNGEE. V lost 5 bases to trimming and J lost 4 bases, with 9 bases between them. The CDR3 reads CASRTGFYGYTF. Here the CDR3 DNA reads TGTGCCAGCAGAACAGGGTTCTATGGCTACACCTTC.

The table lists this clone with a few counts. The chain combines TRBV5-6 with TRBJ1-5; D is possibly TRBD1 (5 bases). The V and J ends lost 9 bases and 3 bases respectively, with 10 bases between them. This CDR3 is 12 amino acids long. In germline, CDR1 is SGHDT, CDR2 YYEEEE. CDR3 sequence (DNA): TGTGCCAACGCAGGGATCAATCAGCCCCAGCATTTT. Translation gives CANAGINQPQHF.

This rearrangement joins TRBV25-1 to TRBJ2-7; weak D call: TRBD2 (5 bases). The CDR3 runs 14 residues. V gave up 4 bases and J gave up 6 bases, with 16 bases separating them. The germline CDR1 and CDR2 sequences are MGHDK and SYGVNS. CDR3 residues: CASSGAGRNFEQYF. CDR3 nucleotides: TGTGCCAGCAGTGGGGCGGGCAGAAATTTCGAGCAGTACTTC.

The gene calls are TRBV5-5 and TRBJ1-2, with D tentatively TRBD1 (5 bases). CDR3 length: 15 amino acids. Germline V gives CDR1 SGHKS, CDR2 YYEKEE (reference sequence). Trimming removed 2 bases at V and 8 bases at J, with 19 bases between. CDR3 nucleotide sequence: TGTGCCAGCAGCTTAGGGAACAGGACCCCTGGGGGCTACACCTTC. It is translated as CASSLGNRTPGGYTF.

The rearrangement joins TRBV4-2 to TRBJ2-5; 8 bases fit TRBD2. CDR1 is LGHNA, CDR2 YNFKEQ, per germline. V shed 8 bases and J 5 bases; nucleotides not matched to a gene: 13. The CDR3 loop spans 15 amino acids. The CDR3 reads CASSWASGGVETQYF. The CDR3 DNA sequence: TGTGCCAGCTCCTGGGCGTCGGGGGGGGTGGAGACCCAGTACTTC.

The V call is TRBV5-1, the J call TRBJ1-2, with TRBD1 matching 8 bases. This CDR3 is 15 amino acids long. Germline V gene sequence: CDR1 SGHRS, CDR2 YFSETQ. V shed 3 bases, J shed 4 bases, and the junction held 8 bases outside the gene matches. The CDR3 DNA is TGCGCCAGCAGCTCCAGGACAGGGTATCCCTATGGCTACACCTTC. Protein product: CASSSRTGYPYGYTF.